This T cell receptor (beta chain) was recorded in a study of T cells expressing NK-cell markers. Study conclusions and caveats: Dominance of the CD3+CD56-NKG2C+ fraction by these clonotypes also held in a few donors.

Comments on this clonotype: What it binds is unknown.

This CDR3 spans 14 amino acids. The germline V gene has CDR1 SGHRS and CDR2 YFSETQ. No DNA is given; TCRdb re-called the 5' RACE reads and lists each CDR3 protein once. The table lists 150,000 to 200,000 distinct CDR3 sequences, with around 20% in the top ten. The TCR sequence derives from a woman aged 18-70 years in good health. The sample was blood T cells: a sorted CD56 or NKG2C T cell subset, CD4+ or CD8+ T cells, or bulk PBMC T cells (not recorded which). The rearrangement joins TRBV5-1 to TRBJ1-6. The CDR3 protein is CASSPLGGDSPLHF.